This T cell receptor beta chain stems from a study of response to subunit inactivated influenza vaccine. The CDR3 has 15 amino acids. Germline CDR1 is LNHDA and CDR2 is SQIVND (reference sequence). Trimming removed 3 bases from V and 4 bases from J, with 14 bases in between. In regard to this clonotype: No antigen is known for it.

General study results and limits: T cells newly recruited by each seasonal influenza vaccination are few, the authors suggested.

TCRdb called the RT-PCR reads again in MiXCR, with one record for every CDR3 protein. This table has 500,000 to 600,000 distinct CDR3 sequences, 15% to 20% appearing once. The chain employs TRBV19 and TRBJ2-3; no reliable D call. This sequence originates from a man aged 50 to 69 who received an inactivated influenza vaccine. Sequenced here: CD4+ T cells sorted from PBMCs, sampled roughly 24 months after vaccination. This CDR3 reads CASSIAGQRADTQYF. DNA of the CDR3: TGTGCCAGTAGTATTGCAGGTCAAAGGGCAGATACGCAGTATTTT.